A selection of T cell receptor beta chains follows, all from one sample in a study of T cells after yellow fever vaccination. MiXCR was run by TCRdb on the 5' RACE reads, yielding one entry per CDR3 protein. The profile covers 400,000 to 650,000 distinct CDR3 sequences, with less than 25% appearing a single time and around 17% taken by the ten largest. The input for sequencing was PBMCs, taken roughly 20 days after the first yellow fever vaccination. Receptors originate from a man younger than 35 who received the YFV17D yellow fever vaccine. The CDR3 runs from the conserved cysteine through the conserved F or W. D genes are given only for firm matches. Clone size is shown for a subset of rows, as once, few, many or a class of expanded clone.

17 | few | TRBJ2-7 | TRBV27 | TRBD2 | CASSPWGPSGGAGEQYF | TGTGCCAGCAGTCCTTGGGGGCCTAGCGGGGGGGCCGGCGAGCAGTACTTC
15 | NA | TRBJ1-1 | TRBV7-9 | NA | CASSLWGGSDTEAFF | TGTGCCAGCAGCTTATGGGGGGGATCGGACACTGAAGCTTTCTTT
14 | NA | TRBJ2-1 | TRBV5-1 | NA | CASRGASSYNEQFF | TGCGCCAGCAGGGGGGCCAGCTCCTACAATGAGCAGTTCTTC
14 | NA | TRBJ1-1 | TRBV6-1 | TRBD1 | CASRPGIGQGEAFF | TGTGCCAGCAGGCCGGGAATCGGACAGGGCGAAGCTTTCTTT
16 | NA | TRBJ2-3 | TRBV7-2 | TRBD2 | CASSPWGAGPTDTQYF | TGTGCCAGCAGCCCCTGGGGAGCGGGGCCCACAGATACGCAGTATTTT
15 | few | TRBJ2-5 | TRBV18 | NA | CASSPAQEGRETQYF | TGTGCCAGCTCACCCGCACAAGAGGGGCGGGAGACCCAGTACTTC
14 | NA | TRBJ2-7 | TRBV3-1 | TRBD1 | CASSAWDRVNEQYF | TGTGCCAGCAGCGCATGGGACAGGGTGAACGAGCAGTACTTC
12 | NA | TRBJ1-5 | TRBV21-1 | NA | CASSKVGQPQHF | TGTGCCAGCAGCAAAGTCGGTCAGCCCCAGCATTTT
12 | few | TRBJ1-2 | TRBV20-1 | TRBD1 | CSARDRYHGYTF | TGCAGTGCCCGGGACAGGTACCATGGCTACACCTTC
16 | few | TRBJ2-1 | TRBV7-2 | NA | CASRFLRGSSYNEQFF | TGTGCCAGCAGATTCTTAAGGGGGAGCTCCTACAATGAGCAGTTCTTC
16 | few | TRBJ1-5 | TRBV18 | NA | CASSPNPQLSNQPQHF | TGTGCCAGCTCACCAAATCCGCAGCTTAGCAATCAGCCCCAGCATTTT
12 | NA | TRBJ1-5 | TRBV6-6 | NA | CASTYSAQPQHF | TGTGCCAGCACTTACTCGGCTCAGCCCCAGCATTTT
13 | NA | TRBJ2-5 | TRBV30 | NA | CAWSGGLQETQYF | TGTGCCTGGAGTGGGGGACTCCAAGAGACCCAGTACTTC
17 | few | TRBJ2-6 | TRBV5-1 | TRBD2 | CASSVGLAGVGANVLTF | TGCGCCAGCAGCGTGGGACTAGCGGGGGTCGGGGCCAACGTCCTGACTTTC
12 | few | TRBJ2-7 | TRBV7-3 | NA | CASSPARGEQYF | TGTGCCAGCAGCCCGGCCAGGGGCGAGCAGTACTTC
15 | few | TRBJ2-1 | TRBV7-2 | TRBD1 | CASSLTGQVYNEQFF | TGTGCCAGCAGCTTAACGGGACAGGTGTACAATGAGCAGTTCTTC
15 | NA | TRBJ1-2 | TRBV11-2 | NA | CASSSTSTREYGYTF | TGTGCCAGCAGCTCTACGAGTACTCGGGAGTATGGCTACACCTTC
14 | few | TRBJ2-5 | TRBV27 | TRBD1 | CASSAKTGMETQYF | TGTGCCAGCAGTGCAAAGACAGGGATGGAGACCCAGTACTTC
14 | few | TRBJ2-1 | TRBV14 | NA | CASSQDPGYNEQFF | TGTGCCAGCAGCCAAGATCCTGGCTACAATGAGCAGTTCTTC
11 | few | TRBJ1-1 | TRBV6-2/TRBV6-3 | NA | CASSFYNEAFF | TGTGCCAGCAGTTTTTATAATGAAGCTTTCTTT
12 | once | TRBJ1-1 | TRBV6-5 | NA | CASSYPVGVAFF | TGTGCCAGCAGTTACCCCGTCGGGGTTGCTTTCTTT
16 | few | TRBJ2-7 | TRBV9 | NA | CASSPARDKWAYEQYF | TGTGCCAGCAGCCCAGCCAGAGACAAATGGGCCTACGAGCAGTACTTC
12 | NA | TRBJ1-5 | TRBV6-2/TRBV6-3 | NA | CASSSATGAQHF | TGTGCCAGCAGTTCGGCGACAGGCGCCCAGCATTTT
14 | NA | TRBJ2-1 | TRBV7-2 | NA | CASRRPGSYNEQFF | TGTGCCAGCAGAAGGCCGGGATCGTACAATGAGCAGTTCTTC
13 | few | TRBJ2-2 | TRBV2 | NA | CASSPRADGELFF | TGTGCCAGCAGCCCCCGGGCGGACGGGGAGCTGTTTTTT
15 | once | TRBJ2-3 | TRBV9 | NA | CASSVGPDLTDTQYF | TGTGCCAGCAGCGTAGGCCCTGACCTCACAGATACGCAGTATTTT
18 | NA | TRBJ2-5 | TRBV5-1 | TRBD2 | CASSPSPGLAGVRETQYF | TGCGCCAGCAGTCCCTCCCCGGGACTAGCGGGGGTGCGGGAGACCCAGTACTTC
16 | few | TRBJ1-6 | TRBV7-2 | NA | CASSPQRGSYNSPLHF | TGTGCCAGCAGCCCCCAGCGGGGCTCCTATAATTCACCCCTCCACTTT